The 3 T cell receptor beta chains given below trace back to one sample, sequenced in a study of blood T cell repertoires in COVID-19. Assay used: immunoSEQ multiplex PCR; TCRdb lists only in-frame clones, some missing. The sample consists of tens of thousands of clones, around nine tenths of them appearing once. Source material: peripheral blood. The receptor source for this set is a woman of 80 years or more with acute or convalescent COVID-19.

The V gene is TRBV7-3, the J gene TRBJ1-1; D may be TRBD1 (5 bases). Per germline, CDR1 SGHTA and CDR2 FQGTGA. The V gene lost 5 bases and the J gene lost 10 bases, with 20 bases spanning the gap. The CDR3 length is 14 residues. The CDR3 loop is CASSPSSTGGRAFF. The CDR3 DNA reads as TGTGCCAGCAGCCCCTCAAGCACGGGGGGTCGAGCTTTCTTT.

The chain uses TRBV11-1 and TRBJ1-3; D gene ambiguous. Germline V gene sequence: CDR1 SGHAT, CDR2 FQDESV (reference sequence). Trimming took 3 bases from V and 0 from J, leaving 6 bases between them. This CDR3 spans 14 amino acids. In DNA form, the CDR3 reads TGTGCCAGCAGCTTCGAGAGCTCTGGAAACACCATATATTTT. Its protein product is CASSFESSGNTIYF.

CDR3 coding DNA: TGTGCCTGGAGGGCAGGTATCAAGGACACTGAAGCTTTCTTT. Translation: CAWRAGIKDTEAFF. The chain links TRBV30 to TRBJ1-1; no clear D. Germline V CDR1 and CDR2: GTSNPN, SVGIG (reference sequence). The CDR3 extends over 14 amino acids. V was shortened by 3 bases and J by 3 bases, with 14 bases between the two germline ends. The variable domain in full, completed from reference TRBV30 and TRBJ1-1, reads SQTIHQWPATLVQPVGSPLSLECTVEGTSNPNLYWYRQAAGRGLQLLFYSVGIGQISSEVPQNLSASRPQDRQFILSSKKLLLSDSGFYLCAWRAGIKDTEAFFGQGTRLTVV.